The entry below describes one T cell receptor (beta chain). The entry originates in a study of cytomegalovirus exposure and HLA in healthy donors. Both 60 Vbeta primers and 13 Jbeta primers went into the PCR. The data were produced by immunoSEQ multiplex PCR, yet TCRdb's version contains in-frame clones alone and is incomplete. The repertoire has around 110,000 clones, 80% of them found once; the top ten carry 2.1%. V was pared by 6 bases and J by 7 bases, with 5 bases of the junction left unmatched. The V gene's germline CDR1 is MNHNS and CDR2 SASEGT. This CDR3 spans 14 amino acids. The material sequenced was PBMCs. The source of this sequence is a man aged 25-45 years in good health and CMV-seronegative. This chain joins TRBV6-1 and TRBJ1-4, with 10 bases identical to TRBD1. The DNA of the CDR3 is TGTGCCAGCAGCCTGGGACAGGGGACTGAAAAACTGTTTTTT. It is translated as CASSLGQGTEKLFF.